This TCR beta chain comes out of a study of blood T cell repertoires in COVID-19. Profiled with immunoSEQ multiplex PCR; TCRdb holds only in-frame clones, not every one. The sample records tens of thousands of clones, more than 85% being singletons. The V and J ends lost 5 bases and 4 bases, in that order; junction bases with no gene match: 11. The CDR3 extends over 17 amino acids. Germline V lookup: CDR1 SGHTA, CDR2 FQGNSA. Sequenced sample: peripheral blood. The V gene is TRBV7-2, the J gene TRBJ2-1; 10 bases fit TRBD2. The receptor was derived from a man aged 55 to 70 with acute or convalescent COVID-19. The CDR3 nucleotides read TGTGCCAGCAGCCCCGGTAGTAGCGGGAGGCGGTACAATGAGCAGTTCTTC. Its protein product is CASSPGSSGRRYNEQFF.